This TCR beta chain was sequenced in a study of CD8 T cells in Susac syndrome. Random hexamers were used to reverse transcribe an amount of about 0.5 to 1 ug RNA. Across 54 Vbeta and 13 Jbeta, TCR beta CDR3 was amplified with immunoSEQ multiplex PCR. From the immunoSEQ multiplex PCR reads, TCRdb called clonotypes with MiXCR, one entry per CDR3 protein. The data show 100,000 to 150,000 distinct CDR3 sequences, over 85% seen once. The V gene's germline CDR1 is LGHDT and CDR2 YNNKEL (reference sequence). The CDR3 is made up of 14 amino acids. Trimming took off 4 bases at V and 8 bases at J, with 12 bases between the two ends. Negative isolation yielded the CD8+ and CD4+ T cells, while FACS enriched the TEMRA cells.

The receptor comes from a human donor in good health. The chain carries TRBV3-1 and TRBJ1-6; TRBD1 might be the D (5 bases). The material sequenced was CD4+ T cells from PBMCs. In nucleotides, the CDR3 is TGTGCCAGCAGCCCGACAGACCTAGATTCACCCCTCCACTTT. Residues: CASSPTDLDSPLHF.